Each of the 29 T cell receptor beta chains below was sequenced from the same sample in a study of graft-versus-host responses after intestinal transplantation. Profiled with immunoSEQ multiplex PCR; TCRdb holds only in-frame clones, not every one. The sample lists roughly 1,400 clones; around nine tenths were seen once. Sequencing was performed on PBMCs, taken around 33 days after intestinal transplant. The origin of the receptors is a human patient who received an intestinal transplant, so some T cells may come from the graft donor.

The rearrangement uses TRBV27 and TRBJ1-1, with 7 positions matching TRBD1. Germline V gives CDR1 MNHEY, CDR2 SMNVEV (reference sequence). Trimming cost V 1 base and J 2 bases; bases outside gene matches: 16. The CDR3 length is 19 residues. The CDR3: CASSLFFYAQGTENTEAFF. The CDR3 bases are TGTGCCAGCAGTTTATTCTTTTATGCTCAAGGGACAGAAAACACTGAAGCTTTCTTT.

In its sample, this clone was seen once. J is TRBJ2-1 and V is TRBV11-3; 7 bases are a match to TRBD2. CDR1 and CDR2 from the germline V gene are SGHNT and YENEEA. J gave up 8 bases and V 0 bases, and 7 bases lay outside the gene matches. The length of the CDR3 is 15 residues. CDR3 DNA: TGTGCCAGCAGCTTAGACGGGGGAGGGTTCTATGAGCAGTTCTTC. Its protein product is CASSLDGGGFYEQFF.

This chain uses TRBV4-2 with TRBJ2-5, with 7 bases lining up with TRBD2. V was clipped by 5 bases and J by 7 bases; unmatched bases: 22. The germline CDR1 and CDR2 sequences are LGHNA and YNFKEQ. CDR3 size: 18 residues. The CDR3 DNA reads as TGTGCCAGCAGCTTGGCCGGGGGAGCGGGACTGGGTATAGGGACCCAGTACTTC. Translated, it gives CASSLAGGAGLGIGTQYF.

The rearrangement links TRBV6-6 to TRBJ1-2, with 8 bases fitting TRBD1. Germline V gene lookup returns CDR1 MNHNY and CDR2 SVGAGI (reference sequence). V was pared by 6 bases and J by 4 bases, with 4 bases of the junction left unmatched. The CDR3 is made up of 13 amino acids. CDR3 protein: CASSDDRGYGYTF. CDR3 nucleotide sequence: TGTGCCAGCAGCGATGACAGGGGCTATGGCTACACCTTC.

The chain uses TRBV6-4 and TRBJ2-3; D is perhaps TRBD1 or TRBD2 (5 bases each). Germline V gene data show CDR1 as MRHNA and CDR2 as SNTAGT. V was pared by 4 bases and J by 5 bases, with 13 bases between. The CDR3 loop spans 14 amino acids. CDR3 nucleotides: TGTGCCAGCAGTGTCCGGGGCGAAGTAGATACGCAGTATTTT. It codes for CASSVRGEVDTQYF.

The CDR3 nucleotides read TGTGCCAGCAGCTTGGCGGGGGAATACGAGCAGTACTTC. Encoded protein: CASSLAGEYEQYF. This chain joins TRBV13 and TRBJ2-7; TRBD2 aligns across 7 bases. V gave up 3 bases and J gave up 4 bases; unmatched junction bases: 3. This CDR3 contains 13 residues. Germline V gene lookup returns CDR1 PRHDT and CDR2 FYEKMQ (reference sequence).

V usage is TRBV6-9 and J usage is TRBJ2-3, with TRBD2 matching 14 bases. CDR1 and CDR2 (germline): MNHGY, SVAAGI. Trimming removed 6 bases from V and 4 bases from J; junction bases left unmatched: 3. This CDR3 region has 15 residues. In DNA form, the CDR3 reads TGTGCCAGCAGAGGACTAGCGGGGGGTCCAGATACGCAGTATTTT. Translating it yields CASRGLAGGPDTQYF.

Written as DNA, the CDR3 is TGTGCCAGCAGCAATCCCAGGGGGTACGAGCAGTACTTC. It translates to CASSNPRGYEQYF. The genes are TRBV6-1 and TRBJ2-7; 7 nucleotides align to TRBD1. This CDR3 has 13 residues. CDR1 is MNHNS and CDR2 is SASEGT in the germline V gene. With 6 bases clipped from V and 4 bases from J, the junction kept 6 bases outside the gene matches.

The gene calls are TRBV11-1 and TRBJ2-7, with unresolved D. The CDR3 totals 15 residues. V was trimmed by 0 bases and J by 3 bases, leaving 12 bases between them. The germline V gene encodes CDR1 SGHAT and CDR2 FQDESV (reference sequence). The CDR3 bases are TGTGCCAGCAGCTTAGCCTCCGGCCCCCACTACGAGCAGTACTTC. As protein: CASSLASGPHYEQYF.

The rearrangement links TRBV5-1 to TRBJ2-6, with D unclear. The germline gives CDR1 SGHRS, CDR2 YFSETQ. The CDR3 covers 13 residues. V was trimmed by 6 bases and J by 2 bases, leaving 6 bases between them. The CDR3 here is CASNGAGANVLTF. The CDR3 DNA follows: TGCGCCAGCAATGGGGCTGGGGCCAACGTCCTGACTTTC.

The table lists this clone with a count of one. The rearrangement links TRBV6-1 to TRBJ2-1, with TRBD1 identical over 8 bases. Trimming at V came to 5 bases and at J to 5 bases, leaving 5 bases not matched to a gene. CDR1 is MNHNS, CDR2 SASEGT, per germline. The CDR3 runs to 14 residues. In DNA, the CDR3 is TGTGCCAGCAGTAGGACAGGGACCCACAATGAGCAGTTCTTC. Protein product: CASSRTGTHNEQFF.

The chain recombines TRBV11-2 with TRBJ2-7; 14 bases align to TRBD2. J gave up 5 bases and V 5 bases, and 8 bases lay outside the gene matches. The CDR3 has 16 amino acids. The V gene's germline CDR1 is SGHAT and CDR2 FQNNGV. The CDR3 here is CASSLWGLAGVNEQYF. The CDR3 DNA sequence: TGTGCCAGCAGCCTGTGGGGACTAGCGGGAGTGAACGAGCAGTACTTC.

The chain has TRBV19 and TRBJ1-2; 7 bases align to TRBD1. The CDR3 has 15 amino acids. Germline CDR1 LNHDA, CDR2 SQIVND (reference sequence). V dropped 3 bases and J dropped 7; count of bases not matched to a gene: 11. DNA for the CDR3: TGTGCCAGTAGTATTGGCACAGGGGATTCCGGTGGCTACACCTTC. This sequence encodes CASSIGTGDSGGYTF. Variable domain in full (rest from reference TRBV19 and TRBJ1-2): DGGITQSPKYLFRKEGQNVTLSCEQNLNHDAMYWYRQDPGQGLRLIYYSQIVNDFQKGDIAEGYSVSREKKESFPLTVTSAQKNPTAFYLCASSIGTGDSGGYTFGSGTRLTVV.

The V call is TRBV28, the J call TRBJ1-2; D is unclear. This CDR3 is built from 16 residues. Per the germline V gene, CDR1 is MDHEN and CDR2 is SYDVKM. V gave up 1 base and J gave up 2 bases, with 14 bases separating them. The DNA for the CDR3 is TGTGCCAGCAGTTTATATCCCGGGCGTACCAACTATGGCTACACCTTC. This translates into CASSLYPGRTNYGYTF.

The chain links TRBV9 to TRBJ2-1; TRBD2 aligns across 8 bases. Germline CDR1 is SGDLS and CDR2 is YYNGEE. This CDR3 has 15 residues. Germline trimming cut 0 bases from V and 8 bases from J; bases unmatched to any gene: 7. CDR3 nucleotide sequence: TGTGCCAGCAGCGTAGGGCTAGCGGGTAGTTATGAGCAGTTCTTC. Translation: CASSVGLAGSYEQFF. The full variable domain, in which reference TRBV9 and TRBJ2-1 provide the parts outside the CDR3, is DSGVTQTPKHLITATGQRVTLRCSPRSGDLSVYWYQQSLDQGLQFLIQYYNGEERAKGNILERFSAQQFPDLHSELNLSSLELGDSALYFCASSVGLAGSYEQFFGPGTRLTVL.

This clone was counted a few times. The rearrangement links TRBV7-9 to TRBJ1-1; D is ambiguous. From germline, CDR1 is SEHNR and CDR2 FQNEAQ (reference sequence). There are 11 residues in the CDR3. V gave up 4 bases and J gave up 3 bases, with 3 bases separating them. The CDR3 coding sequence is TGTGCCAGCAGCTATGACACTGAAGCTTTCTTT. Its protein product is CASSYDTEAFF. The full variable domain, in which reference TRBV7-9 and TRBJ1-1 provide the parts outside the CDR3, is DTGVSQNPRHKITKRGQNVTFRCDPISEHNRLYWYRQTLGQGPEFLTYFQNEAQLEKSRLLSDRFSAERPKGSFSTLEIQRTEQGDSAMYLCASSYDTEAFFGQGTRLTVV.

The V gene is TRBV15, the J gene TRBJ2-7; 8 positions match TRBD2. Germline CDR1 and CDR2: LNHNV and YYDKDF (reference sequence). The junction had 9 bases not matched to a gene; V was cut back by 0 bases and J by 2 bases. CDR3 size: 17 residues. CDR3 in amino acids: CATSRDRLAGSPYEQYF. The CDR3 bases are TGTGCCACCAGCAGAGATAGATTAGCGGGATCCCCCTACGAGCAGTACTTC.

The chain links TRBV4-2 to TRBJ1-1; possible D gene TRBD1, 6 bases. The V gene lost 0 bases and the J gene lost 1 base, with 15 bases spanning the gap. The germline gives CDR1 LGHNA, CDR2 YNFKEQ. The CDR3 covers 17 residues. CDR3 residues: CASSQEATQGPNTEAFF. As DNA, the CDR3 is TGTGCCAGCAGCCAAGAGGCCACACAGGGCCCGAACACTGAAGCTTTCTTT.

The CDR3: CASGETGNQPQHF. The CDR3 bases are TGTGCCAGCGGGGAGACAGGGAATCAGCCCCAGCATTTT. The chain joins TRBV2 to TRBJ1-5; 7 positions match TRBD1. The CDR3 is 13 residues long. Germline V gene lookup returns CDR1 SNHLY and CDR2 FYNNEI. The V segment lost 8 bases and the J segment 4 bases; nucleotides outside the gene matches: 5. The full variable domain, in which reference TRBV2 and TRBJ1-5 provide the parts outside the CDR3, is EPEVTQTPSHQVTQMGQEVILRCVPISNHLYFYWYRQILGQKVEFLVSFYNNEISEKSEIFDDQFSVERPDGSNFTLKIRSTKLEDSAMYFCASGETGNQPQHFGDGTRLSIL.

V usage is TRBV11-3 and J usage is TRBJ2-7, with D possibly being TRBD1 (5 bases). The CDR3 loop spans 15 amino acids. With 7 bases removed from V and 6 bases from J, the gap between germline ends came to 22 bases. From germline, CDR1 is SGHNT and CDR2 YENEEA. This chain's CDR3 is CASTFLEQARGEQYF. The CDR3 DNA reads TGTGCCAGCACCTTTCTAGAGCAGGCAAGGGGCGAGCAGTACTTC. The full variable domain, its missing parts supplied by reference TRBV11-3 and TRBJ2-7, is EAGVVQSPRYKIIEKKQPVAFWCNPISGHNTLYWYLQNLGQGPELLIRYENEEAVDDSQLPKDRFSAERLKGVDSTLKIQPAELGDSAVYLCASTFLEQARGEQYFGPGTRLTVT.

This sequence joins TRBV5-4 and TRBJ2-7; 9 nucleotides match TRBD2. CDR1 is SGHNT, CDR2 YYREEE, per germline (reference sequence). The CDR3 loop spans 19 amino acids. The junction had 22 bases not matched to a gene; V was cut back by 4 bases and J by 5 bases. The CDR3: CASSPGGRGSIAGVNEQYF. In DNA, the CDR3 is TGTGCCAGCAGCCCGGGGGGCCGAGGGTCGATAGCGGGAGTTAACGAGCAGTACTTC.

In regard to this clone: Other nucleotide sequences in the sample specify the same CDR3. This chain links TRBV6-1 with TRBJ2-3; no reliable D call. This CDR3 is 13 amino acids long. Germline-derived CDR1 and CDR2 are MNHNS and SASEGT. With 1 base removed from V and 6 bases from J, the gap between germline ends came to 8 bases. The CDR3 here is CASSEEGFDTQYF. The CDR3 DNA follows: TGTGCCAGCAGTGAAGAAGGATTCGATACGCAGTATTTT.

CDR3 in DNA: TGTGCCAGCACCCCCACAGGGCACCCTTTGTGGTGCACCTTC. This translates into CASTPTGHPLWCTF. This chain connects TRBV27 to TRBJ1-2, with D possibly being TRBD1 (6 bases). Trimming removed 7 bases at V and 13 bases at J, with 25 bases between. Germline CDR1 reads MNHEY; CDR2 reads SMNVEV (reference sequence). This CDR3 contains 14 residues.

As concerns this clone: The sample carries other DNA sequences with the same CDR3. The CDR3 loop is CASSDSLAGYNEQFF. Here the CDR3 DNA reads TGTGCCAGCAGTGACTCACTAGCGGGCTACAATGAGCAGTTCTTC. V usage is TRBV6-4 and J usage is TRBJ2-1; 9 nucleotides line up with TRBD2. Trimming cost V 0 bases and J 3 bases; bases outside gene matches: 0. CDR1 and CDR2 from the germline V gene are MRHNA and SNTAGT. The CDR3 length is 15 residues.

This clone was detected a few times. CDR3 DNA sequence: TGTGCCAGCAGCAACCGGGACAGAAGGGTTCAGCCCCAGCATTTT. Its protein product is CASSNRDRRVQPQHF. The gene calls are TRBV21-1 and TRBJ1-5; the table's D call of TRBD1 was not tested on the DNA. TRBV21-1 corresponds to a pseudogene. This CDR3 has 15 residues.

The rearrangement joins TRBV6-1 to TRBJ2-7; no firm D call. V was pared by 5 bases and J by 3 bases, with 11 bases between. Per germline, CDR1 MNHNS and CDR2 SASEGT. The CDR3 runs to 13 residues. The CDR3 protein is CASSPVFYYEQYF. The CDR3 DNA reads TGTGCCAGCAGTCCAGTATTCTACTACGAGCAGTACTTC.

The rearrangement uses TRBV27 and TRBJ1-4, with D tentatively TRBD1 (6 bases). V was pared by 3 bases and J by 5 bases, with 10 bases between. Germline CDR1 is MNHEY and CDR2 is SMNVEV (reference sequence). The CDR3 is made up of 14 amino acids. CDR3 region: CASSFRGTNEKLFF. CDR3 in DNA: TGTGCCAGCAGTTTTCGTGGGACAAATGAAAAACTGTTTTTT.

The chain joins TRBV6-6 to TRBJ2-1, with TRBD1 as a possible D gene (6 bases). The CDR3 is 15 amino acids. Between the trimmed V and J ends, which lost 6 bases and 7 bases, there was a span of 19 bases. Germline loops: CDR1 MNHNY, CDR2 SVGAGI (reference sequence). CDR3 residues: CASSKTGFGVNEQFF. The CDR3 DNA follows: TGTGCCAGCAGCAAAACAGGGTTCGGGGTAAATGAGCAGTTCTTC.

This clone has just a few counts. The genes are TRBV30 and TRBJ2-7, with D perhaps being TRBD1 or TRBD2 (6 bases each). CDR1 and CDR2 from the germline V gene are GTSNPN and SVGIG (reference sequence). With 1 base removed from V and 7 bases from J, the gap between germline ends came to 17 bases. There are 14 residues in the CDR3. This chain's CDR3 is CAWSGGAHLEEQYF. The CDR3 DNA sequence: TGTGCCTGGAGTGGGGGGGCGCACCTGGAGGAGCAGTACTTC.